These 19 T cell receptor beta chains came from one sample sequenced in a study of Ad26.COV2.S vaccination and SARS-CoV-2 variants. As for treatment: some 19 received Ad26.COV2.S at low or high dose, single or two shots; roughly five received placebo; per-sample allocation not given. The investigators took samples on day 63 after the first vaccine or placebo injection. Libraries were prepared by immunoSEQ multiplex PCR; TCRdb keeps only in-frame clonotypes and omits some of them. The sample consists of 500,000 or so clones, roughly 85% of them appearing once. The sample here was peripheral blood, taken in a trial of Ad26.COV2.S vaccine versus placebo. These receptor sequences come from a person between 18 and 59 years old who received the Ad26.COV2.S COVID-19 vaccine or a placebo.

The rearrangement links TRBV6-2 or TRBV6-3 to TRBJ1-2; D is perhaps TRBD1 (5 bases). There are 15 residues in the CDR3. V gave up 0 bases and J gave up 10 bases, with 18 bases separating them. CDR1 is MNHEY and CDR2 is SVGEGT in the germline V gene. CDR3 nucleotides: TGTGCCAGCAGTTACTCGGGGCGGAACAAAGCTCTCTACACCTTC. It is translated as CASSYSGRNKALYTF.

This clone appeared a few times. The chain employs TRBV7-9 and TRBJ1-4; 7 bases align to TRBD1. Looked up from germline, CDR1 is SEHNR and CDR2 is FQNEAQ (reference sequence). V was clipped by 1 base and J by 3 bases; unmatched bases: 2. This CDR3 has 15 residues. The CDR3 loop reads CASSLEGGSNEKLFF. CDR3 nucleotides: TGTGCCAGCAGCTTAGAAGGGGGCTCTAATGAAAAACTGTTTTTT.

In DNA, the CDR3 is TGTGCCAGCAGCTTAGTACCGGTTTCAGGACTGGACGGTGAGCAGTTCTTC. This gives the protein CASSLVPVSGLDGEQFF. This sequence joins TRBV11-3 and TRBJ2-1; TRBD2 might be the D (5 bases). V was trimmed by 1 base and J by 9 bases, leaving 22 bases between them. CDR1 is SGHNT and CDR2 is YENEEA in the germline V gene. The CDR3 is made up of 17 amino acids.

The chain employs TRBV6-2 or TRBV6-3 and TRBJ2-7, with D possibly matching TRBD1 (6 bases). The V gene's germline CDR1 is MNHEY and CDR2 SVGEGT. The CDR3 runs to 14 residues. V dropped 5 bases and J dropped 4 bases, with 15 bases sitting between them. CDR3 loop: CASSNQGIGYEQYF. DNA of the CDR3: TGTGCCAGCAGTAACCAGGGGATCGGTTACGAGCAGTACTTC.

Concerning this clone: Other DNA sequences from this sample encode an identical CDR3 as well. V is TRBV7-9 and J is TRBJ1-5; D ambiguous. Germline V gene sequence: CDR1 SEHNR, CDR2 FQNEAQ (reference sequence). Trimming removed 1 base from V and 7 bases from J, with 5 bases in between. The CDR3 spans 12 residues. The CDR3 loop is CASSLEGQPQHF. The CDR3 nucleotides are TGTGCCAGCAGCTTAGAGGGCCAGCCCCAGCATTTT.

The CDR3 is CASSPVGPRPYEQYF. Here the CDR3 DNA reads TGTGCCAGCAGCCCGGTTGGGCCGCGACCCTACGAGCAGTACTTC. The V and J genes are TRBV28 and TRBJ2-7; no clear D gene. The V end was cut by 6 bases, the J end by 2 bases, with 17 bases between. Germline-derived CDR1 and CDR2 are MDHEN and SYDVKM. The CDR3 runs to 15 residues.

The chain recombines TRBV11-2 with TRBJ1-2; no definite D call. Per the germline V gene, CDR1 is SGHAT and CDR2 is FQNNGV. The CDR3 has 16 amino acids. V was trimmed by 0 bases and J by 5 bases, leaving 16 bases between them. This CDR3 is CASSLDRTRHYYGYTF. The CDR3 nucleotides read TGTGCCAGCAGCTTAGATCGCACACGGCACTATTATGGCTACACCTTC.

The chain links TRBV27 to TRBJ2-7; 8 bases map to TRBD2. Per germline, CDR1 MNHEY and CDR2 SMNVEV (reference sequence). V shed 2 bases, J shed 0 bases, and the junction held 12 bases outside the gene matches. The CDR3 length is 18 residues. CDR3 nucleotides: TGTGCCAGCAGTTTACAACCACCCCAGCGGGGGAGCTCCTACGAGCAGTACTTC. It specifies CASSLQPPQRGSSYEQYF.

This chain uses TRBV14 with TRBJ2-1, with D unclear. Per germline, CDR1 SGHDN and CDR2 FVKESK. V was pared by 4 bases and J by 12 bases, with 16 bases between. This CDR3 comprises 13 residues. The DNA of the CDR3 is TGTGCCAGCAGCCCGATGTCTGCGTTGTGGCAGTTCTTC. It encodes CASSPMSALWQFF.

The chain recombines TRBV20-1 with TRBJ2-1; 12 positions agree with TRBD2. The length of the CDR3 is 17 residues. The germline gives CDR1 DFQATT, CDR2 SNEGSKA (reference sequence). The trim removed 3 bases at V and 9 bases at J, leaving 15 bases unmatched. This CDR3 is CSASRALAGGYGGEQFF. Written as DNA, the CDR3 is TGCAGTGCTAGTAGGGCCCTAGCGGGAGGGTATGGGGGTGAGCAGTTCTTC.

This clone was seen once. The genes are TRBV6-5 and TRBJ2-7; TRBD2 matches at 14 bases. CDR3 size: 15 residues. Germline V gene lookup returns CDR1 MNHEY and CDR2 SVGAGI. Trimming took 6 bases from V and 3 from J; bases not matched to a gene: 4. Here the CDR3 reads CASSRLAGGYYEQYF. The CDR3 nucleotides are TGTGCCAGCAGCCGACTAGCGGGAGGGTACTACGAGCAGTACTTC.

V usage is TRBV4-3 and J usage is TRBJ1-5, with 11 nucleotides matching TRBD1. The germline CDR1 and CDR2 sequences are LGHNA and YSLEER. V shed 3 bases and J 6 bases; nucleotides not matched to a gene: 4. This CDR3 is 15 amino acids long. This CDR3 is CASSQGTGGTQPQHF. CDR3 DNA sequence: TGCGCCAGCAGCCAGGGGACAGGGGGGACTCAGCCCCAGCATTTT.

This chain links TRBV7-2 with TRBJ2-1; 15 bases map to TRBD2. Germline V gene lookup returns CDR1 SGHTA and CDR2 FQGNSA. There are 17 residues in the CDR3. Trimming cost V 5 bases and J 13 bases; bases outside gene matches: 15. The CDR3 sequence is CASSVDRTSGRAKPQFF. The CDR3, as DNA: TGTGCCAGCAGCGTTGACCGGACTAGCGGGAGGGCCAAGCCCCAGTTCTTC.

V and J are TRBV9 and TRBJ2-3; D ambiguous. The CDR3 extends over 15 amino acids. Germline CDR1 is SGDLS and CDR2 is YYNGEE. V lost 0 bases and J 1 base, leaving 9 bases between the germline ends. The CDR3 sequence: CASSVDRGGTDTQYF. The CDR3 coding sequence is TGTGCCAGCAGCGTAGATCGTGGGGGCACAGATACGCAGTATTTT.

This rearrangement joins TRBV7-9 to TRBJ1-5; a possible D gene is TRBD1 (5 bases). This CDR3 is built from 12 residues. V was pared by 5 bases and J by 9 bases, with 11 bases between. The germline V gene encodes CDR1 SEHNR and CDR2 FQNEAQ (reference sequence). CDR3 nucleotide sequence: TGTGCCAGCAGCAGGGGTGGTGGGCCCCAGCATTTT. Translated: CASSRGGGPQHF.

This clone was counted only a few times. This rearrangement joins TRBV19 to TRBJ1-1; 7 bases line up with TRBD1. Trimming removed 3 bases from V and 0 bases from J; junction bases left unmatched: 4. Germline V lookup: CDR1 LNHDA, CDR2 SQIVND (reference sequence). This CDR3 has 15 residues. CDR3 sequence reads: CASSMADRMNTEAFF. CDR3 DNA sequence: TGTGCCAGTAGTATGGCGGACAGGATGAACACTGAAGCTTTCTTT.

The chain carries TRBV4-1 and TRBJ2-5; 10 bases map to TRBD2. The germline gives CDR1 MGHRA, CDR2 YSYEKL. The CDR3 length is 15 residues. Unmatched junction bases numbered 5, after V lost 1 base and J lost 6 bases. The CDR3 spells CASSQGTSGWQTQYF. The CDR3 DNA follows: TGCGCCAGCAGCCAAGGGACTAGCGGCTGGCAGACCCAGTACTTC.

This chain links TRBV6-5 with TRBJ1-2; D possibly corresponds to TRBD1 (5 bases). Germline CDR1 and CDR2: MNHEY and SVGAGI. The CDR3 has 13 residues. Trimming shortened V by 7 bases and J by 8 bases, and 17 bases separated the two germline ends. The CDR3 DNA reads TGTGCCAGCACGATGGAGGGGAGGCGCGGCTACACCTTC. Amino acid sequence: CASTMEGRRGYTF.

The CDR3 DNA reads as TGTGCCAGCAGCAATGGGGCATCCGGGCAGTACTTC. It is translated as CASSNGASGQYF. The chain links TRBV5-4 to TRBJ2-7; tentatively, D is TRBD1 (5 bases). Trimming took off 4 bases at V and 9 bases at J, with 14 bases between the two ends. The CDR3 has 12 amino acids. Germline CDR1 and CDR2: SGHNT and YYREEE (reference sequence).